This T cell receptor beta chain stems from a study of blood T cell repertoires in COVID-19. Clones were read by immunoSEQ multiplex PCR, and TCRdb kept only the in-frame ones, dropping some. The table records about 200,000 clones, about nine tenths of them present only once. The source material was peripheral blood. The clonotype comes from a woman aged 70-85 years with acute or convalescent COVID-19.

CDR3 in amino acids: CASSAAGRDTQYF. The CDR3 DNA sequence: TGTGCCAGCAGCGCCGCGGGAAGGGATACGCAGTATTTT. The gene calls are TRBV28 and TRBJ2-3, with D perhaps TRBD2 (6 bases). Germline CDR1 is MDHEN and CDR2 is SYDVKM. This CDR3 is 13 amino acids long. V dropped 6 bases and J dropped 6 bases, with 13 bases sitting between them. Supplemented by reference TRBV28 and TRBJ2-3, the full variable domain reads DVKVTQSSRYLVKRTGEKVFLECVQDMDHENMFWYRQDPGLGLRLIYFSYDVKMKEKGDIPEGYSVSREKKERFSLILESASTNQTSMYLCASSAAGRDTQYFGPGTRLTVL.